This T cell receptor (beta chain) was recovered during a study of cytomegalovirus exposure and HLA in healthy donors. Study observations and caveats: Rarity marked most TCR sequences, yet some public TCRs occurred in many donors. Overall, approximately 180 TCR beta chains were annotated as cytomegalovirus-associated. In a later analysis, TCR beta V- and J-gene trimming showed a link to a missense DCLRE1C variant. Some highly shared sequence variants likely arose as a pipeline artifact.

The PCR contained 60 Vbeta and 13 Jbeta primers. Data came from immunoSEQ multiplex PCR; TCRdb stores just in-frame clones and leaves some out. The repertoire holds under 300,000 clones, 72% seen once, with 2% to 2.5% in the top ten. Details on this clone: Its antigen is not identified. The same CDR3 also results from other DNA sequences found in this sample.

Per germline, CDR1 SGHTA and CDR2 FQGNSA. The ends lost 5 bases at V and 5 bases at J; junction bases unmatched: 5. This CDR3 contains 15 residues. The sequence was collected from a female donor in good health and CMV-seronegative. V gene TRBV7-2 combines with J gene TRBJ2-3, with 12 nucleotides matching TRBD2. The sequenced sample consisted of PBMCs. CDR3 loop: CASSLGLAGRDTQYF. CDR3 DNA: TGTGCCAGCAGCCTTGGACTAGCGGGAAGAGATACGCAGTATTTT.